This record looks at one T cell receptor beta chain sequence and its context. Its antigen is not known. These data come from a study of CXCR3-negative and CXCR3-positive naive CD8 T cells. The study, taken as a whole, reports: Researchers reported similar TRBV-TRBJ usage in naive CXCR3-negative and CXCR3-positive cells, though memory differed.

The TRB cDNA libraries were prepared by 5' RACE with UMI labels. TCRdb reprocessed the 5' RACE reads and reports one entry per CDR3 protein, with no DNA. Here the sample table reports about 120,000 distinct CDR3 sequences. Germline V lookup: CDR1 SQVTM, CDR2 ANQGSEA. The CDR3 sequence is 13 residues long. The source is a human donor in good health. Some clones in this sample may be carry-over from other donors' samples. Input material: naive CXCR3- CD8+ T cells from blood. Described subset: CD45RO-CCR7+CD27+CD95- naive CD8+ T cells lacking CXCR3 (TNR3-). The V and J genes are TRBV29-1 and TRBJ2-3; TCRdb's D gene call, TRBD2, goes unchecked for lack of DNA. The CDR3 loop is CTGSGSRTDTQYF.